The 8 T cell receptor beta chains below all came from one sample that was sequenced in a study of shared clonotypes between healthy human individuals. Libraries were prepared by immunoSEQ multiplex PCR; TCRdb keeps only in-frame clonotypes and omits some of them. Of millions of clones listed, around 94% are singletons. What was sequenced was naive CD4+ T cells sorted from blood. Subset: CD45RA+ positively selected. Receptors originate from a man between 18 and 35 years old in good health.

This clone turned up a few times. The chain couples TRBV11-2 to TRBJ1-1; no definite D call. This CDR3 has 13 amino acids. Trimming pared 5 bases from V and 1 base from J, leaving 8 bases between. From germline, CDR1 is SGHAT and CDR2 FQNNGV. Here the CDR3 DNA reads TGTGCCAGCAGCCACCTGGGGAACACTGAAGCTTTCTTT. This codes for CASSHLGNTEAFF.

This CDR3 is CAWKTGTGGNNSPLHF. The CDR3 DNA is TGTGCCTGGAAAACCGGGACAGGGGGCAATAATTCACCCCTCCACTTT. The rearrangement uses TRBV30 and TRBJ1-6; TRBD1 matches 12 bases. The trim removed 4 bases at V and 5 bases at J, leaving 6 bases unmatched. CDR1 GTSNPN and CDR2 SVGIG come from the germline V gene (reference sequence). The CDR3 has 16 amino acids.

The chain employs TRBV27 and TRBJ1-1; TRBD1 is a possible D gene (5 bases). There are 14 residues in the CDR3. Germline V CDR1 and CDR2: MNHEY, SMNVEV (reference sequence). V lost 5 bases and J 6 bases, leaving 16 bases between the germline ends. The CDR3 bases are TGTGCCAGCAGTGAAATTCCAGGGTATTCTGAAGCTTTCTTT. It yields the protein CASSEIPGYSEAFF.

For this clone: This specimen includes other DNA sequences encoding the same CDR3. The chain has TRBV2 and TRBJ2-2, with 10 positions matching TRBD1. Germline CDR1 reads SNHLY; CDR2 reads FYNNEI. CDR3 length equals 15 residues. V was clipped by 6 bases and J by 6 bases; unmatched bases: 7. CDR3 nucleotide sequence: TGTGCCAGCAGGGGGACAGGGGTTGGCGCCGGGGAGCTGTTTTTT. Translating it yields CASRGTGVGAGELFF.

The chain joins TRBV18 to TRBJ2-7; 7 nucleotides match TRBD1. Germline trimming cut 5 bases from V and 0 bases from J; bases unmatched to any gene: 4. Per germline, CDR1 KGHSH and CDR2 LQKENI. CDR3 length: 14 amino acids. CDR3 loop: CASSTGQVSYEQYF. DNA for the CDR3: TGTGCCAGCTCAACCGGACAGGTCTCCTACGAGCAGTACTTC.

This chain uses TRBV4-2 with TRBJ2-1; no reliable D call. This CDR3 region has 15 residues. Between the trimmed V and J ends, which lost 4 bases and 6 bases, there was a span of 16 bases. The V gene's germline CDR1 is LGHNA and CDR2 YNFKEQ. CDR3 sequence reads: CASSPDVGFLNEQFF. CDR3 nucleotide sequence: TGTGCCAGCAGCCCGGACGTGGGTTTTCTCAATGAGCAGTTCTTC.

As regards this clone: Other DNA sequences in the same sample also yield this CDR3. The J gene is TRBJ2-7, the V gene TRBV5-1; D is unclear. V was pared by 4 bases and J by 1 base, with 9 bases between. There are 13 residues in the CDR3. Germline V gene lookup returns CDR1 SGHRS and CDR2 YFSETQ. CDR3 nucleotides: TGCGCCAGCAGCCTGGACGGATCCTACGAGCAGTACTTC. Translated, it gives CASSLDGSYEQYF.

The J gene is TRBJ1-2, the V gene TRBV14, with 7 bases identical to TRBD1. V trimming: 6 bases; J trimming: 4 bases; junction bases outside the gene matches: 5. Germline CDR1 and CDR2: SGHDN and FVKESK. The CDR3 is made up of 13 amino acids. In nucleotides, the CDR3 is TGTGCCAGCAGACTGGGACAGAGCTATGGCTACACCTTC. Amino acids: CASRLGQSYGYTF.